The source of this T cell receptor beta chain is a study of follicular helper T cells after annual influenza vaccination. The sample's time point: 2014-2015 season, pre-vaccination. No donor had influenza vaccine in the prior 6 months; all lived in the community. ICOS+CD38+ and ICOS-CD38- fractions were sorted from non-naive CD4+CXCR5+PD-1+ cells. Trimming stripped 2 bases from V and 2 bases from J, with 10 bases between. This CDR3 has 15 amino acids. CDR1 is SGHKS and CDR2 is YYEKEE in the germline V gene (reference sequence). Findings of the study overall: Most later recoveries of Day 7 ICOS+CD38+ clones were ICOS-CD38- cTfh.

Produced via immunoSEQ multiplex PCR; TCRdb's table is partial and in-frame only. The sample lists several thousand clones, 82% occurring once. About this clone: Its target is unknown.

The TCR comes from an adult who received the influenza vaccine. This chain joins TRBV5-5 and TRBJ1-4; D call uncertain. The source was CXCR5+ CD38- circulating T follicular helper cells from blood, collected on the day of influenza vaccination. Subset specified: circulating Tfh, non-naive CD4+CXCR5+PD-1+ (ICOS+CD38+ or ICOS-CD38-). CDR3 in DNA: TGTGCCAGCAGCTTTTTGGGAGATACTAATGAAAAACTGTTTTTT. It translates to CASSFLGDTNEKLFF.